This TCR beta chain was sequenced in a study of blood T cell repertoires in COVID-19. About the study: The United States, Italy and Spain were the sources of the acute and convalescent COVID-19 samples. Sources were T cells, B-cell-depleted T cells, or PBMCs; the material itself was cDNA or gDNA.

The V end was cut by 4 bases, the J end by 10 bases, with 11 bases between. The CDR3 spans 13 residues. CDR1 is LNHDA, CDR2 SQIVND, per germline (reference sequence). Original analysis: Using reference gene primer amplification, nucleated cell counts were estimated. TCRdb's table, derived via immunoSEQ multiplex PCR, lists solely in-frame clones and lacks some. Clone size and V and J calls were adopted from that table, with D and trimming inferred from the DNA. This table holds tens of thousands of clones, around 90% found once. The sequenced sample was peripheral blood. The genes are TRBV19 and TRBJ1-6, with a weak D call TRBD1 (5 bases). The source of this sequence is a human donor in a cohort sampled during active COVID-19. The CDR3 sequence is CASSNGGYSPLHF. In DNA, the CDR3 is TGTGCCAGTAGTAACGGGGGGTACTCACCCCTCCACTTT.